This TCR beta chain was recorded in a study of blood T cell repertoires in COVID-19. At the level of the study: The United States, Italy and Spain provided the acute and convalescent COVID-19 samples. In each case, the material was cDNA or gDNA derived from T cells, B-cell-depleted T cells, or PBMCs.

Under the authors' procedure: Amplified reference gene primers provided the basis for estimating nucleated cell counts. Produced via immunoSEQ multiplex PCR; TCRdb's table is partial and in-frame only. V and J calls and clone size follow that table, whereas D and trimming were derived from the DNA. Of 93,000 or so clones listed, approximately 88% were seen once; the top ten hold about 4%. The CDR3 is made up of 15 amino acids. V gave up 2 bases and J gave up 1 base; unmatched junction bases: 4. The germline V gene encodes CDR1 LGHDT and CDR2 YNNKEL (reference sequence). Sequencing was done on a sample of peripheral blood. This receptor was taken from a woman aged 60-70 years with acute or convalescent COVID-19. J is TRBJ2-5 and V is TRBV3-1 (or the pseudogene TRBV3-2), with 7 bases aligning to TRBD1. The CDR3 DNA reads TGTGCCAGCAGCCAAAGCGCAGGGGGCCAAGAGACCCAGTACTTC. Amino acids: CASSQSAGGQETQYF.